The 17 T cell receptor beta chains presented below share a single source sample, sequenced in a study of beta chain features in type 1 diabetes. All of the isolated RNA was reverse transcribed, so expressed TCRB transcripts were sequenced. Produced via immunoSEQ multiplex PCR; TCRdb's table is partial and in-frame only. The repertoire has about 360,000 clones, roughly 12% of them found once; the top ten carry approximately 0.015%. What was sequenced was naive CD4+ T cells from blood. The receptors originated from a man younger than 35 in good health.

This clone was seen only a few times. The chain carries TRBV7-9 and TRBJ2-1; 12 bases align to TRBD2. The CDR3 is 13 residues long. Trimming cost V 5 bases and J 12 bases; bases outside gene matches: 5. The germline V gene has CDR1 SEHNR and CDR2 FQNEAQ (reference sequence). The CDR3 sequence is CASSLGTSGLQFF. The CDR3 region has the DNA TGTGCCAGCAGCCTGGGGACTAGCGGGTTGCAGTTCTTC.

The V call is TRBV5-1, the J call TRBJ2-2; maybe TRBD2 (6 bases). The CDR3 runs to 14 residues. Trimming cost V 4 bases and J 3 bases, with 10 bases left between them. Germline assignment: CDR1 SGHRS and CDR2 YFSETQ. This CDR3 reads CASSGDWDTGELFF. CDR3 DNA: TGCGCCAGCAGCGGGGACTGGGACACCGGGGAGCTGTTTTTT.

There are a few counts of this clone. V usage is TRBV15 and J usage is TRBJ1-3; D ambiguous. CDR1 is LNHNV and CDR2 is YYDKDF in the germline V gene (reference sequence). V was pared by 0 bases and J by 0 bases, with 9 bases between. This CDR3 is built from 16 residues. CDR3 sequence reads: CATSRDPGSSGNTIYF. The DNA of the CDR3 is TGTGCCACCAGCAGAGATCCGGGGAGCTCTGGAAACACCATATATTTT.

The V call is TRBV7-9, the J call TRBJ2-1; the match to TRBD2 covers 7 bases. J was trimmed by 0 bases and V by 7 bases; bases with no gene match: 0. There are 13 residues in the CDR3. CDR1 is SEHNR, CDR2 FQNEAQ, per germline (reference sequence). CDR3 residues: CASIAGSYNEQFF. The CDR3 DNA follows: TGTGCCAGCATAGCGGGCTCCTACAATGAGCAGTTCTTC.

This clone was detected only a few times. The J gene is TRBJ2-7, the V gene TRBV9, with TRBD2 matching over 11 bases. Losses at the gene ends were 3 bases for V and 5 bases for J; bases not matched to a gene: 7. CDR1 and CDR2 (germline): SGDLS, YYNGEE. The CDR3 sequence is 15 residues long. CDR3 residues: CASSARLAGLHEQYF. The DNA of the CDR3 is TGTGCCAGCAGCGCCCGACTAGCGGGGCTCCACGAGCAGTACTTC.

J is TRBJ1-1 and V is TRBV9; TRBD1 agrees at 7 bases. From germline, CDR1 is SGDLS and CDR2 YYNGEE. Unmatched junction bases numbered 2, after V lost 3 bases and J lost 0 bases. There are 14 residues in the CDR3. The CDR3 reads CASSEGQMNTEAFF. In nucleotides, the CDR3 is TGTGCCAGCAGCGAGGGACAGATGAACACTGAAGCTTTCTTT.

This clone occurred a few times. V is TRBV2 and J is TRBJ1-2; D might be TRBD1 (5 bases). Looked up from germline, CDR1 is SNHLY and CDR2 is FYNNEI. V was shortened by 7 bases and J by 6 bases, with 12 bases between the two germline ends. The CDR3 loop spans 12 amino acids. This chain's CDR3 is CASMSGGNGYTF. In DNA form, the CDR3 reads TGTGCCAGCATGTCCGGGGGGAATGGCTACACCTTC.

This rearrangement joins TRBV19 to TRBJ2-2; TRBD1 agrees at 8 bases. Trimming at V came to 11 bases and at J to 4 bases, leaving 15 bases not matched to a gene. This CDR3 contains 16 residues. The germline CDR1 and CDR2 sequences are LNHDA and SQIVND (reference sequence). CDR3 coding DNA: TGTGCCGGCTCAGACTCCGGACAGGGTGGCACCGGGGAGCTGTTTTTT. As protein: CAGSDSGQGGTGELFF.

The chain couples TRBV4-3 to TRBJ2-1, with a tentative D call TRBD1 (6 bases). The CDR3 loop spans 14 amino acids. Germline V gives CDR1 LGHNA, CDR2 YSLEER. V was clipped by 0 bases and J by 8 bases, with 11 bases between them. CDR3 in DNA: TGCGCCAGCAGCCAAGATAGCAGGGGCCATGAGCAGTTCTTC. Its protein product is CASSQDSRGHEQFF.

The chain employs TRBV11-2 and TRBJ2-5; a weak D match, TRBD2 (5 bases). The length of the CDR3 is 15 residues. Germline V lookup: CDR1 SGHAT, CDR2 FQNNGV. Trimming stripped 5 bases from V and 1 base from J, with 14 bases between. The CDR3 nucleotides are TGTGCCAGCAGCCTAGGGCTGGGGAGCCAAGAGACCCAGTACTTC. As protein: CASSLGLGSQETQYF.

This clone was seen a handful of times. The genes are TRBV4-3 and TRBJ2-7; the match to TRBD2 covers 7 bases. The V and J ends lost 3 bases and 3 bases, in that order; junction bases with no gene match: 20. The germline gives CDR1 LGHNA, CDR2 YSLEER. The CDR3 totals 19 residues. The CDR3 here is CASSQAAGLMDAFRYEQYF. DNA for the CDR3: TGCGCCAGCAGCCAGGCTGCGGGACTAATGGATGCGTTCCGCTACGAGCAGTACTTC.

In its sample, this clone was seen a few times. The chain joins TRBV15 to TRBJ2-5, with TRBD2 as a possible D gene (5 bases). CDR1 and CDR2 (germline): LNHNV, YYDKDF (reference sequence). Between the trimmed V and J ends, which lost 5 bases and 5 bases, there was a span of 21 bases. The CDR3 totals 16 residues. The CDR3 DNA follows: TGTGCCACCAGCCTCCGATTCGGGTCCAGGAGGGAGACCCAGTACTTC. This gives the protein CATSLRFGSRRETQYF.

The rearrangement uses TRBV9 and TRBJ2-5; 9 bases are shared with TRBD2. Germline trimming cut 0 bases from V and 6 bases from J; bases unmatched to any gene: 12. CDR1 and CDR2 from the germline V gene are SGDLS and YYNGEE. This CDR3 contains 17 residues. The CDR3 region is CASSVDLAGPLRQTQYF. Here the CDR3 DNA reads TGTGCCAGCAGCGTAGACCTAGCGGGGCCCTTAAGACAGACCCAGTACTTC.

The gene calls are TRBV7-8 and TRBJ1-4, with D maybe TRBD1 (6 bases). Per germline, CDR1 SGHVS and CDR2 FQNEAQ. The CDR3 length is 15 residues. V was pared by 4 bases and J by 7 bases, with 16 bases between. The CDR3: CASSSYRDPSEKLFF. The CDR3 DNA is TGTGCCAGCAGCTCATACAGGGATCCGAGTGAAAAACTGTTTTTT.

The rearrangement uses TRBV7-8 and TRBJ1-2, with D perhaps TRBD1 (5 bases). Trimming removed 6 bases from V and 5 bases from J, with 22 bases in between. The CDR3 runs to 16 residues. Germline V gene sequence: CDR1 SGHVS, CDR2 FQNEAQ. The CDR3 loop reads CASRQGLWEADYGYTF. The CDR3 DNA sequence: TGTGCCAGCAGGCAGGGCCTCTGGGAGGCGGATTATGGCTACACCTTC. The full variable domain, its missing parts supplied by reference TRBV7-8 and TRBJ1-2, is GAGVSQSPRYKVAKRGQDVALRCDPISGHVSLFWYQQALGQGPEFLTYFQNEAQLDKSGLPSDRFFAERPEGSVSTLKIQRTQQEDSAVYLCASRQGLWEADYGYTFGSGTRLTVV.

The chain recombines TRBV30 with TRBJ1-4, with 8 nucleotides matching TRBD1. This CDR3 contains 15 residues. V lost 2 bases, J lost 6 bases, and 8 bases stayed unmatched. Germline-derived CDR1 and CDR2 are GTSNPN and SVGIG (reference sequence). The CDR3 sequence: CAWSQGARGYEKLFF. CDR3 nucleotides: TGTGCCTGGAGTCAGGGGGCCAGGGGGTATGAAAAACTGTTTTTT.

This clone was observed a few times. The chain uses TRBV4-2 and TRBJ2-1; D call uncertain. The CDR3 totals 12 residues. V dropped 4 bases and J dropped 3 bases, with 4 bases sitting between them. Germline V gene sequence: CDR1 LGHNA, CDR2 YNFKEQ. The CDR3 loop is CASSLHYNEQFF. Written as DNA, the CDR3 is TGTGCCAGCAGCCTCCACTACAATGAGCAGTTCTTC.